Listed below are T cell receptor beta chains from one sample, sequenced in a study of T cell repertoires in cytomegalovirus infection. From the reads, TCRdb called clonotypes with MiXCR, one entry per CDR3 protein. Among hundreds of thousands of distinct CDR3 sequences, about a sixth were seen once, and the ten largest hold around 12%. What was sequenced was PBMCs. The receptors were gathered from a human donor in good health (CMV status not recorded). Some clones in this sample may be carry-over from other donors' samples. The CDR3 runs from the conserved cysteine through the conserved F or W. A D gene is named only where the DNA matches it firmly. The size of a clone is reported for some rows only, either as once, few or many, or as a class for expanded clones.

CDR3 protein: CASRPRGNGETQYF
CDR3 DNA: TGTGCCAGCCGCCCCCGGGGGAATGGGGAGACCCAGTACTTC
V gene: TRBV7-2
clone size: many
J gene: TRBJ2-5
D gene: .

CDR3 protein: CASSLDRASGGDTQYF
CDR3 DNA: TGTGCCAGCAGCTTAGATAGGGCTAGCGGGGGAGATACGCAGTATTTT
V gene: TRBV7-2
clone size: .
J gene: TRBJ2-3
D gene: TRBD2

CDR3 protein: CASSSSPGTGGYEQYF
CDR3 DNA: TGTGCCAGCAGTTCGTCCCCCGGGACAGGGGGCTACGAGCAGTACTTC
V gene: TRBV12-3/TRBV12-4
clone size: few
J gene: TRBJ2-7
D gene: TRBD1

CDR3 protein: CASSVDSGGNEQYF
CDR3 DNA: TGTGCCAGCAGCGTAGACAGTGGGGGAAACGAGCAGTACTTC
V gene: TRBV9
clone size: few
J gene: TRBJ2-7
D gene: .

CDR3 protein: CASSYSEKGSYEQYF
CDR3 DNA: TGTGCCAGCAGTTACTCCGAGAAGGGCTCCTACGAGCAGTACTTC
V gene: TRBV6-5
clone size: .
J gene: TRBJ2-7
D gene: .

CDR3 protein: CASSAGTSGGELFF
CDR3 DNA: TGTGCCAGCAGCGCCGGGACTAGCGGCGGGGAGCTGTTTTTT
V gene: TRBV7-2
clone size: many
J gene: TRBJ2-2
D gene: TRBD2

CDR3 protein: CASSLSGGGYTF
CDR3 DNA: TGTGCCAGCAGTTTATCAGGGGGCGGCTACACCTTC
V gene: TRBV28
clone size: many
J gene: TRBJ1-2
D gene: TRBD1

CDR3 protein: CATSDPDRDQPQHF
CDR3 DNA: TGTGCCACCAGTGACCCGGACAGGGATCAGCCCCAGCATTTT
V gene: TRBV24-1
clone size: .
J gene: TRBJ1-5
D gene: TRBD1

CDR3 protein: CASSLILQHPETQYF
CDR3 DNA: TGTGCCAGCAGCTTAATCCTCCAACATCCGGAGACCCAGTACTTC
V gene: TRBV7-2
clone size: many
J gene: TRBJ2-5
D gene: .

CDR3 protein: CSARRDRHSSGANVLTF
CDR3 DNA: TGCAGTGCTAGACGGGACAGACACAGCTCTGGGGCCAACGTCCTGACTTTC
V gene: TRBV20-1
clone size: many
J gene: TRBJ2-6
D gene: TRBD1

CDR3 protein: CASSRGAEETQYF
CDR3 DNA: TGTGCCAGTAGTAGGGGGGCTGAGGAGACCCAGTACTTC
V gene: TRBV12-3/TRBV12-4
clone size: many
J gene: TRBJ2-5
D gene: .

CDR3 protein: CATTDISSNQPQHF
CDR3 DNA: TGTGCCACCACGGACATTTCCAGCAATCAGCCCCAGCATTTT
V gene: TRBV19
clone size: few
J gene: TRBJ1-5
D gene: .

CDR3 protein: CASSPLALGELFF
CDR3 DNA: TGTGCCAGCAGTCCTCTCGCTCTCGGGGAGCTGTTTTTT
V gene: TRBV12-3/TRBV12-4
clone size: many
J gene: TRBJ2-2
D gene: .

CDR3 protein: CASSLGQTFNEQFF
CDR3 DNA: TGTGCCAGCAGCCTCGGACAGACGTTCAATGAGCAGTTCTTC
V gene: TRBV5-8
clone size: few
J gene: TRBJ2-1
D gene: .

CDR3 protein: CASSQGTGIAKNIQYF
CDR3 DNA: TGTGCCAGCAGCCAAGGGACAGGGATAGCCAAAAACATTCAGTACTTC
V gene: TRBV3-1
clone size: once
J gene: TRBJ2-4
D gene: TRBD1

CDR3 protein: CASSQVETQYF
CDR3 DNA: TGTGCCAGCTCACAGGTCGAGACCCAGTACTTC
V gene: TRBV18
clone size: .
J gene: TRBJ2-5
D gene: .

CDR3 protein: CASSVAPGRQETQYF
CDR3 DNA: TGTGCCAGCAGCGTAGCCCCGGGGAGGCAAGAGACCCAGTACTTC
V gene: TRBV9
clone size: .
J gene: TRBJ2-5
D gene: .